The TCR beta chain under discussion was sequenced for a study of CD8+ T cells in alopecia areata. General study findings and limits: Only a single nonresponder existed, so baseline CD8+ expansion links stay unclear. Scalp clonality, together with expanded CD8+ clones among the top 100, fell significantly with tofacitinib. While patients received tofacitinib, many expanded lesional clones remained present in scalp and blood.

Reverse transcribed after extraction, RNA yielded cDNA as the sequencing template. Assay: immunoSEQ multiplex PCR; the TCRdb copy retains only in-frame clones and omits some. The repertoire has hundreds of thousands of clones, more than 55% of them found once; the top ten carry roughly 1.2%. The treatment here: oral pan-JAK inhibitor, 5-10 mg twice daily. Peripheral blood samples and lesional scalp punch biopsies were obtained from alopecia areata patients. The germline V gene encodes CDR1 SGHDT and CDR2 YYEEEE. V gave up 0 bases and J gave up 3 bases, with 7 bases separating them. This CDR3 spans 14 amino acids. This clone was counted once. Its matching antigen is unknown.

Sequencing used CD4+ T cells sorted from blood, obtained at week 44, from a patient treated with tofacitinib. The clonotype was recovered from a human donor with alopecia areata. V is TRBV5-6 and J is TRBJ1-5; D is possibly TRBD1 (5 bases). CDR3 amino acids: CASSLGQFNQPQHF. DNA of the CDR3: TGTGCCAGCAGCTTGGGACAGTTCAATCAGCCCCAGCATTTT.